Presented here are 26 T cell receptor beta chains from one specimen sequenced in a study of blood T cell repertoires in COVID-19 (dated by TCRdb to the early 2020s). Receptors were amplified or captured by the immunoSEQ multiplex PCR assay. This immuneACCESS table, as held by TCRdb, lists in-frame sequences with V and J called but not all clones. Of the missing ones, under half trace to an unresolved V gene in checked studies; the others have no known cause. In this sample the table shows approximately 270,000 clones, roughly 90% of which occur a single time. Jointly, the top ten make up 2.5% to 3% of the sample. Material: PBMCs or T cells enriched from blood (not recorded which). These receptor sequences come from a man in his forties who had been exposed to COVID-19.

This chain joins TRBV7-9 and TRBJ2-3; TRBD1 matches 7 bases. The germline V gene encodes CDR1 SEHNR and CDR2 FQNEAQ (reference sequence). V lost 5 bases and J lost 7; bases outside the gene matches: 12. This CDR3 is built from 15 residues. The CDR3 nucleotides are TGTGCCAGCAGCCCTCGGGACAGAAGGGATAATACGCAGTATTTT. Amino acid sequence: CASSPRDRRDNTQYF. Drawing the rest from reference TRBV7-9 and TRBJ2-3, the complete variable domain is DTGVSQNPRHKITKRGQNVTFRCDPISEHNRLYWYRQTLGQGPEFLTYFQNEAQLEKSRLLSDRFSAERPKGSFSTLEIQRTEQGDSAMYLCASSPRDRRDNTQYFGPGTRLTVL.

The table lists this clone with a few counts. The DNA of the CDR3 is TGTGCCAGTATGAAAGGGGGCGGTCGCTACAATGAGCAGTTCTTC. Translating it yields CASMKGGGRYNEQFF. The V call is TRBV19, the J call TRBJ2-1; 7 nucleotides line up with TRBD1. The J segment lost 3 bases and the V segment lost 7 bases, leaving 9 bases of the junction unmatched. Germline V gene data show CDR1 as LNHDA and CDR2 as SQIVND (reference sequence). This CDR3 is 15 amino acids long.

Of note for this clone: Other DNA sequences in this specimen translate into the identical CDR3. The V gene is TRBV19, the J gene TRBJ2-1; the D is unclear. The V end lost 1 base, the J end lost 4 bases, and 5 bases lay between the germline ends. The CDR3 length is 13 residues. In germline, CDR1 is LNHDA, CDR2 SQIVND (reference sequence). The CDR3 is CASSIGLYNEQFF. Written as DNA, the CDR3 is TGTGCCAGTAGTATAGGGCTGTACAATGAGCAGTTCTTC.

CDR3 in amino acids: CASSERSGRSGNTIYF. In DNA, the CDR3 is TGTGCCAGCAGTGAGCGGTCTGGTCGCTCTGGAAACACCATATATTTT. The rearrangement joins TRBV2 to TRBJ1-3; D is unresolved. CDR1 is SNHLY and CDR2 is FYNNEI in the germline V gene. CDR3 size: 16 residues. Trimming took 3 bases from V and 0 from J, leaving 12 bases between them.

The chain carries TRBV28 and TRBJ1-5; possible D gene TRBD1, 5 bases. CDR1 is MDHEN, CDR2 SYDVKM, per germline. Trimming took 2 bases from V and 0 from J, leaving 17 bases between them. The CDR3 spans 18 residues. This CDR3 reads CASSLEAGRVYSNQPQHF. For the CDR3, the DNA is TGTGCCAGCAGTTTAGAGGCGGGGCGTGTTTATAGCAATCAGCCCCAGCATTTT. Together with reference TRBV28 and TRBJ1-5, the CDR3 gives the full variable domain: DVKVTQSSRYLVKRTGEKVFLECVQDMDHENMFWYRQDPGLGLRLIYFSYDVKMKEKGDIPEGYSVSREKKERFSLILESASTNQTSMYLCASSLEAGRVYSNQPQHFGDGTRLSIL.

V usage is TRBV11-1 and J usage is TRBJ2-1; D gene uncertain. The CDR3 has 14 amino acids. Trimming left V 4 bases short and J 7 bases short, with 14 bases between. The germline V gene has CDR1 SGHAT and CDR2 FQDESV (reference sequence). The DNA for the CDR3 is TGTGCCAGCAGCTCTCCCCCCGGGTGGAATGAGCAGTTCTTC. Translating it yields CASSSPPGWNEQFF. Based on the CDR3 plus reference TRBV11-1 and TRBJ2-1, the full variable domain is EAEVAQSPRYKITEKSQAVAFWCDPISGHATLYWYRQILGQGPELLVQFQDESVVDDSQLPKDRFSAERLKGVDSTLKIQPAELGDSAMYLCASSSPPGWNEQFFGPGTRLTVL.

The chain uses TRBV9 and TRBJ2-5; the match to TRBD2 covers 7 bases. Germline V gives CDR1 SGDLS, CDR2 YYNGEE. This CDR3 is 15 amino acids long. Losses at the gene ends were 0 bases for V and 5 bases for J; bases not matched to a gene: 7. In DNA form, the CDR3 reads TGTGCCAGCAGCGTAGGGGTAACTAGCGTGGAGACCCAGTACTTC. Protein sequence: CASSVGVTSVETQYF.

The chain recombines TRBV9 with TRBJ1-3; no clear D. The V end was cut by 4 bases, the J end by 0 bases, with 11 bases between. The CDR3 runs 15 residues. Germline loops: CDR1 SGDLS, CDR2 YYNGEE. CDR3 sequence (DNA): TGTGCCAGCAGCCTTGACATAACCTCTGGAAACACCATATATTTT. This codes for CASSLDITSGNTIYF.

V usage is TRBV24-1 and J usage is TRBJ2-2; no clear D. Germline lookup yields CDR1 KGHDR and CDR2 SFDVKD. V was trimmed by 6 bases and J by 5 bases, leaving 12 bases between them. The CDR3 is made up of 14 amino acids. The CDR3 DNA sequence: TGTGCCACCAGTTTTTCCCCGGAGACCGGGGAGCTGTTTTTT. Translation: CATSFSPETGELFF.

V gene TRBV30 combines with J gene TRBJ1-2; D is uncertain. Germline V gene lookup returns CDR1 GTSNPN and CDR2 SVGIG (reference sequence). CDR3 size: 15 residues. Trimming removed 0 bases at V and 0 bases at J, with 11 bases between. The CDR3 region has the DNA TGTGCCTGGAGTGTACCAGGACTTCCTAACTATGGCTACACCTTC. Residues: CAWSVPGLPNYGYTF.

J is TRBJ2-7 and V is TRBV30, with TRBD1 identical over 11 bases. CDR1 and CDR2 (germline): GTSNPN, SVGIG (reference sequence). J was trimmed by 2 bases and V by 3 bases; bases with no gene match: 6. The CDR3 spans 15 residues. In DNA form, the CDR3 reads TGTGCCTGGAGCGAACCGGGACAGGGGGCCTACGAGCAGTACTTC. Its protein is CAWSEPGQGAYEQYF.

The chain couples TRBV28 to TRBJ2-7; a weak D match, TRBD1 (5 bases). The CDR3 consists of 13 residues. The germline gives CDR1 MDHEN, CDR2 SYDVKM. Trimming cost V 6 bases and J 5 bases, with 14 bases left between them. The CDR3 nucleotides read TGTGCCAGCAGAGGGCAGGGTTCCAACGAGCAGTACTTC. Its translation: CASRGQGSNEQYF.

The chain links TRBV5-4 to TRBJ1-6; maybe TRBD1 (5 bases). Germline V gene data show CDR1 as SGHNT and CDR2 as YYREEE (reference sequence). V shed 7 bases and J shed 9 bases, with 20 bases lying between them. The CDR3 is 15 amino acids. CDR3 in DNA: TGTGCCAGCGCAATCTCCCAGGGTCCTGCTTCACCCCTCCACTTT. Its translation: CASAISQGPASPLHF. Filled out from reference TRBV5-4 and TRBJ1-6, the complete variable domain reads ETGVTQSPTHLIKTRGQQVTLRCSSQSGHNTVSWYQQALGQGPQFIFQYYREEENGRGNFPPRFSGLQFPNYSSELNVNALELDDSALYLCASAISQGPASPLHFGNGTRLTVT.

The chain has TRBV19 and TRBJ1-5; D not certain. Germline V gene lookup returns CDR1 LNHDA and CDR2 SQIVND (reference sequence). With 9 bases removed from V and 0 bases from J, the gap between germline ends came to 15 bases. The CDR3 runs to 15 residues. The CDR3 DNA is TGTGCCAGCCAGAGAGACGGGATTAGCAATCAGCCCCAGCATTTT. This translates into CASQRDGISNQPQHF. Full variable domain (missing parts from reference TRBV19 and TRBJ1-5): DGGITQSPKYLFRKEGQNVTLSCEQNLNHDAMYWYRQDPGQGLRLIYYSQIVNDFQKGDIAEGYSVSREKKESFPLTVTSAQKNPTAFYLCASQRDGISNQPQHFGDGTRLSIL.

The CDR3 bases are TGCGCCAGCAGCTACGGACAGGGAAATTCACCCCTCCACTTT. This gives the protein CASSYGQGNSPLHF. The genes are TRBV5-1 and TRBJ1-6, with 8 bases aligning to TRBD1. Looked up from germline, CDR1 is SGHRS and CDR2 is YFSETQ. V was pared by 3 bases and J by 7 bases, with 3 bases of the junction left unmatched. This CDR3 comprises 14 residues.

The rearrangement links TRBV7-9 to TRBJ2-7; 7 bases match TRBD2. This CDR3 has 14 amino acids. Germline CDR1 reads SEHNR; CDR2 reads FQNEAQ (reference sequence). Losses at the gene ends were 4 bases for V and 2 bases for J; bases not matched to a gene: 5. Here the CDR3 reads CASSSGTKPYEQYF. CDR3 bases: TGTGCCAGCAGCTCTGGGACTAAGCCCTACGAGCAGTACTTC.

V gene TRBV5-1 combines with J gene TRBJ2-1; 7 nucleotides match TRBD1. The CDR3 runs to 16 residues. CDR1 is SGHRS and CDR2 is YFSETQ in the germline V gene. The V and J ends lost 0 bases and 2 bases, in that order; junction bases with no gene match: 5. The CDR3 sequence: CASSLDRGRTYNEQFF. CDR3 DNA: TGCGCCAGCAGCTTGGACAGGGGTAGGACCTACAATGAGCAGTTCTTC.

This chain joins TRBV10-2 and TRBJ1-1; D may be TRBD1 (5 bases). Germline CDR1 is WSHSY and CDR2 is SAAADI. The germline V and J ends were trimmed by 8 bases and 7 bases, with 17 bases remaining between them. There are 13 residues in the CDR3. The CDR3 DNA follows: TGCGCCAGCGGGGGGATGGATAGAGGTGAAGCTTTCTTT. This gives the protein CASGGMDRGEAFF.

The J gene is TRBJ1-6, the V gene TRBV7-9; D may be TRBD1 (6 bases). V was shortened by 4 bases and J by 4 bases, with 11 bases between the two germline ends. There are 15 residues in the CDR3. The germline V gene encodes CDR1 SEHNR and CDR2 FQNEAQ (reference sequence). The CDR3 sequence: CASSSDTGYNSPLHF. CDR3 nucleotide sequence: TGTGCCAGCAGCTCGGACACAGGGTATAATTCACCCCTCCACTTT.

Only one count was recorded for this clone. The genes are TRBV6-2 or TRBV6-3 and TRBJ1-4, with 8 bases that match TRBD1. The length of the CDR3 is 15 residues. Germline trimming cut 2 bases from V and 5 bases from J; bases unmatched to any gene: 4. CDR1 and CDR2 from the germline V gene are MNHEY and SVGEGT. CDR3 region: CASSYPGQENEKLFF. CDR3 nucleotide sequence: TGTGCCAGCAGTTACCCGGGACAGGAAAATGAAAAACTGTTTTTT.

The chain is built from TRBV11-3 and TRBJ1-1, with D uncertain. In germline, CDR1 is SGHNT, CDR2 YENEEA. Deletions cut 5 bases from V and 0 bases from J, with 10 bases between. The CDR3 contains 14 residues. CDR3 sequence (DNA): TGTGCCAGCAGCACAGCCTCAGTGAACACTGAAGCTTTCTTT. Residues: CASSTASVNTEAFF. The complete variable domain, with remaining parts taken from reference TRBV11-3 and TRBJ1-1, reads EAGVVQSPRYKIIEKKQPVAFWCNPISGHNTLYWYLQNLGQGPELLIRYENEEAVDDSQLPKDRFSAERLKGVDSTLKIQPAELGDSAVYLCASSTASVNTEAFFGQGTRLTVV.

V usage is TRBV7-9 and J usage is TRBJ2-1; D perhaps matches TRBD1 (5 bases). The V and J ends lost 5 bases and 12 bases respectively, with 23 bases between them. The CDR3 is 15 amino acids. Germline CDR1 reads SEHNR; CDR2 reads FQNEAQ (reference sequence). The CDR3 here is CASSHSGSQTQGQFF. CDR3 coding DNA: TGTGCCAGCAGCCACTCAGGCTCGCAGACTCAGGGGCAGTTCTTC.

V and J are TRBV27 and TRBJ1-6; 9 bases align to TRBD1. CDR3 size: 16 residues. Germline loops: CDR1 MNHEY, CDR2 SMNVEV (reference sequence). V lost 9 bases and J lost 5; bases outside the gene matches: 11. CDR3 sequence (DNA): TGTGCCAGTTCAACAGGGGGCCAGAGACATAATTCACCCCTCCACTTT. It yields the protein CASSTGGQRHNSPLHF.

This chain connects TRBV11-2 to TRBJ2-7, with 8 nucleotides matching TRBD2. The V gene end was trimmed by 1 base and the J gene end by 3 bases; junction bases not matched to a gene: 14. The V gene's germline CDR1 is SGHAT and CDR2 FQNNGV. The CDR3 contains 18 residues. DNA for the CDR3: TGTGCCAGCAGCTTAGCTGTGGCTAGCGGGCGACCCCACTACGAGCAGTACTTC. This codes for CASSLAVASGRPHYEQYF.

This sequence joins TRBV4-3 and TRBJ2-7; 10 nucleotides match TRBD1. Germline V gene data show CDR1 as LGHNA and CDR2 as YSLEER. The J segment lost 2 bases and the V segment lost 0 bases, leaving 4 bases of the junction unmatched. There are 16 residues in the CDR3. CDR3 DNA: TGCGCCAGCAGCCAAGATCTAGGGACAGGGGCCTACGAGCAGTACTTC. It specifies CASSQDLGTGAYEQYF.

V gene TRBV27 combines with J gene TRBJ2-3, with D maybe TRBD1 (6 bases). V lost 3 bases and J 1 base, leaving 11 bases between the germline ends. This CDR3 has 15 residues. Germline V CDR1 and CDR2: MNHEY, SMNVEV (reference sequence). CDR3 residues: CASSFGQTRTDTQYF. In DNA, the CDR3 is TGTGCCAGCAGTTTTGGACAGACTCGCACAGATACGCAGTATTTT.